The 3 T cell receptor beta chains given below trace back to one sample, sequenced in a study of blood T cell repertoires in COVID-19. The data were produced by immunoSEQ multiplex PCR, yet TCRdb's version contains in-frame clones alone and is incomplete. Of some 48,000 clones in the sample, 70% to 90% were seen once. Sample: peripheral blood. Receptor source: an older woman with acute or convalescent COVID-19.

The chain's CDR3 is CASSLTRGHGAFF. CDR3 nucleotide sequence: TGTGCCAGCAGCTTAACCAGGGGCCACGGAGCTTTCTTT. The chain is built from TRBV7-3 and TRBJ1-1, with D perhaps TRBD1 (6 bases). The CDR3 extends over 13 amino acids. V lost 0 bases to trimming and J lost 10 bases, with 12 bases between them. Germline lookup yields CDR1 SGHTA and CDR2 FQGTGA.

The CDR3 loop reads CASSQGQGNSPLHF. CDR3 nucleotide sequence: TGCGCCAGCAGTCAAGGACAGGGGAATTCACCCCTCCACTTT. The gene calls are TRBV23-1 and TRBJ1-6, with 9 bases lining up with TRBD1. TRBV23-1 belongs to the ORF category, with a function that is uncertain. With 2 bases clipped from V and 7 bases from J, the junction kept 0 bases outside the gene matches. This CDR3 is 14 amino acids long.

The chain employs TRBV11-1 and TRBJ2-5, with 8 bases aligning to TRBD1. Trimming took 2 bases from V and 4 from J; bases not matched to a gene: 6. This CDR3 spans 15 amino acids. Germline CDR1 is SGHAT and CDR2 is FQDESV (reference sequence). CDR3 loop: CASSLQGALGETQYF. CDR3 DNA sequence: TGTGCCAGCAGCTTACAGGGGGCTCTAGGAGAGACCCAGTACTTC.